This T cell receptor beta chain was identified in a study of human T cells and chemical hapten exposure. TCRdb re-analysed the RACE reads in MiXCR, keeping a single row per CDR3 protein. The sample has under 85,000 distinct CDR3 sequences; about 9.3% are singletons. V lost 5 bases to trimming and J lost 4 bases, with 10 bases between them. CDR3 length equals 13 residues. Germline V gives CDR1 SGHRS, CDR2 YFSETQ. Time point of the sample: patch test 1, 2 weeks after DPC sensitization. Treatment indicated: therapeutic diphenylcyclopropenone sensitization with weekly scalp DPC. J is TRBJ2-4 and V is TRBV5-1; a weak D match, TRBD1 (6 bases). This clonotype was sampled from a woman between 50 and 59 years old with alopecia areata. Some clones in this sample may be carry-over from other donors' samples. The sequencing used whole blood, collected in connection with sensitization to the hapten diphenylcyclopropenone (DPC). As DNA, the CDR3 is TGCGCCAGCAGTGTGGACAGTAAAAACATTCAGTACTTC. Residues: CASSVDSKNIQYF.